These 23 T cell receptor beta chains were sequenced from one sample in a study of blood T cell repertoires in COVID-19. Assay: immunoSEQ multiplex PCR; the TCRdb copy retains only in-frame clones and omits some. The sample carries approximately 210,000 clones, almost 85% recorded once. Sequenced: peripheral blood. The receptors come from a woman between 45 and 65 years old with active or convalescent COVID-19.

V gene TRBV7-2 combines with J gene TRBJ2-5; 9 nucleotides align to TRBD1. With V trimmed by 0 bases and J by 1 base, 3 bases remained unmatched. This CDR3 has 16 amino acids. The V gene's germline CDR1 is SGHTA and CDR2 FQGNSA. The CDR3 protein is CASSLAGTGLQETQYF. The CDR3 DNA is TGTGCCAGCAGCTTAGCCGGGACAGGGCTCCAAGAGACCCAGTACTTC.

V and J are TRBV19 and TRBJ2-3; D uncertain. The CDR3 loop spans 12 amino acids. Between the trimmed V and J ends, which lost 6 bases and 2 bases, there was a span of 6 bases. Germline-derived CDR1 and CDR2 are LNHDA and SQIVND (reference sequence). CDR3 in DNA: TGTGCCAGTAGCCAGTACACAGATACGCAGTATTTT. Translating it yields CASSQYTDTQYF.

The chain recombines TRBV6-5 with TRBJ2-7; 10 bases are a match to TRBD1. The CDR3 length is 12 residues. V lost 6 bases and J lost 6; bases outside the gene matches: 2. Germline V gene sequence: CDR1 MNHEY, CDR2 SVGAGI. CDR3 DNA sequence: TGTGCCAGCAGCCGGGACAGGGGCGAGCAGTACTTC. This encodes CASSRDRGEQYF.

The chain combines TRBV5-4 with TRBJ2-2; a possible D gene is TRBD2 (6 bases). The CDR3 extends over 17 amino acids. CDR1 is SGHNT, CDR2 YYREEE, per germline (reference sequence). Trimming cost V 4 bases and J 6 bases, with 22 bases left between them. The CDR3 sequence is CASSGMGGTGNSGELFF. CDR3 DNA sequence: TGTGCCAGCAGCGGCATGGGGGGTACGGGGAATTCCGGGGAGCTGTTTTTT.

This rearrangement joins TRBV28 to TRBJ2-3; 7 bases map to TRBD1. This CDR3 is 14 amino acids long. The J segment lost 0 bases and the V segment lost 6 bases, leaving 3 bases of the junction unmatched. The germline V gene has CDR1 MDHEN and CDR2 SYDVKM. CDR3 in DNA: TGTGCCAGCAGACAGGGGATTAGCACAGATACGCAGTATTTT. The encoded protein is CASRQGISTDTQYF. The full variable domain, completed using reference TRBV28 and TRBJ2-3, is DVKVTQSSRYLVKRTGEKVFLECVQDMDHENMFWYRQDPGLGLRLIYFSYDVKMKEKGDIPEGYSVSREKKERFSLILESASTNQTSMYLCASRQGISTDTQYFGPGTRLTVL.

V is TRBV11-2 and J is TRBJ2-1; 7 bases agree with TRBD2. V shed 4 bases, J shed 9 bases, and the junction held 3 bases outside the gene matches. The CDR3 runs 12 residues. The V gene's germline CDR1 is SGHAT and CDR2 FQNNGV. CDR3 coding DNA: TGTGCCAGCAGCTACGGGGGGTCTGAGCAGTTCTTC. Residues: CASSYGGSEQFF.

This clone was counted ten times or more. The V and J genes are TRBV3-1 (or the pseudogene TRBV3-2) and TRBJ1-6; tentative D call: TRBD1 (5 bases). CDR3 length: 15 residues. The germline V gene has CDR1 LGHDT and CDR2 YNNKEL (reference sequence). Trimming removed 2 bases from V and 9 bases from J, with 14 bases in between. The CDR3 DNA reads TGTGCCAGCAGCCAAATGCCCGCTAGGGGTTCACCCCTCCACTTT. It yields the protein CASSQMPARGSPLHF.

The V and J genes are TRBV2 and TRBJ2-1; TRBD2 is a possible D gene (5 bases). Germline loops: CDR1 SNHLY, CDR2 FYNNEI. The ends were cut back, 1 base at V and 10 bases at J, with 8 bases in the middle. The CDR3 is 12 amino acids. CDR3 loop: CASSEGLAEQFF. The CDR3 nucleotides read TGTGCCAGCAGTGAAGGCCTAGCAGAGCAGTTCTTC.

The chain employs TRBV7-3 and TRBJ2-2, with 8 bases aligning to TRBD1. Germline V gene data show CDR1 as SGHTA and CDR2 as FQGTGA. This CDR3 contains 15 residues. V shed 2 bases and J 4 bases; nucleotides not matched to a gene: 3. DNA of the CDR3: TGTGCCAGCAGCTTATCGGACAGGGCCACCGGGGAGCTGTTTTTT. As protein: CASSLSDRATGELFF.

The chain is built from TRBV5-1 and TRBJ1-1; tentative D call: TRBD1 (5 bases). Trimming took 7 bases from V and 1 from J, leaving 14 bases between them. This CDR3 is built from 14 residues. The germline gives CDR1 SGHRS, CDR2 YFSETQ. The CDR3 sequence: CASYRGSGNTEAFF. In DNA, the CDR3 is TGCGCCAGCTATCGGGGGTCAGGGAACACTGAAGCTTTCTTT.

V usage is TRBV6-5 and J usage is TRBJ1-6; 11 bases agree with TRBD1. This CDR3 has 15 amino acids. V was clipped by 3 bases and J by 9 bases; unmatched bases: 4. Germline CDR1 reads MNHEY; CDR2 reads SVGAGI. The CDR3 sequence: CASSYLGQGVSPLHF. The CDR3 nucleotides read TGTGCCAGCAGTTATTTGGGACAGGGGGTTTCACCCCTCCACTTT.

The rearrangement joins TRBV27 to TRBJ2-7, with TRBD1 matching 7 bases. This CDR3 is 15 amino acids long. The germline CDR1 and CDR2 sequences are MNHEY and SMNVEV (reference sequence). V was pared by 6 bases and J by 3 bases, with 11 bases of the junction left unmatched. The CDR3: CASSSVASGGYEQYF. Here the CDR3 DNA reads TGTGCCAGCAGCTCCGTGGCCTCAGGGGGCTACGAGCAGTACTTC.

The V call is TRBV18, the J call TRBJ1-2, with 7 positions matching TRBD1. J lost 12 bases, V lost 3 bases, and 7 bases had no gene match. The CDR3 is 12 amino acids. The germline V gene encodes CDR1 KGHSH and CDR2 LQKENI. The CDR3 sequence: CASSPMDRRDTF. The DNA of the CDR3 is TGTGCCAGCTCACCGATGGACAGGCGAGACACCTTC.

Many counts were recorded for this clone. This sequence joins TRBV6-5 and TRBJ2-7; 9 bases map to TRBD2. The V gene end was trimmed by 9 bases and the J gene end by 0 bases; junction bases not matched to a gene: 9. CDR1 is MNHEY, CDR2 SVGAGI, per germline. The CDR3 length is 15 residues. The CDR3 coding sequence is TGTGCCAGTCGGGCGGGAGGGTCATACTCCTACGAGCAGTACTTC. This gives the protein CASRAGGSYSYEQYF.

The gene calls are TRBV5-8 and TRBJ1-1; D not resolved. This CDR3 is built from 12 residues. CDR1 SGHTS and CDR2 YDEGEE come from the germline V gene. V lost 6 bases and J lost 7, with 13 bases in between. DNA for the CDR3: TGTGCCAGCACCCCCGACGGGGATGAAGCTTTCTTT. Protein: CASTPDGDEAFF.

This chain connects TRBV7-6 to TRBJ2-1; 12 nucleotides line up with TRBD2. Trimming at V came to 1 base and at J to 7 bases, leaving 5 bases not matched to a gene. Germline V lookup: CDR1 SGHVS, CDR2 FNYEAQ. The CDR3 spans 16 residues. The CDR3 protein is CASSLGPSGRANEQFF. As DNA, the CDR3 is TGTGCCAGCAGCTTAGGCCCTAGCGGGAGGGCAAATGAGCAGTTCTTC.

The rearrangement links TRBV3-1 (or the pseudogene TRBV3-2) to TRBJ2-2; the match to TRBD2 covers 13 bases. Germline assignment: CDR1 LGHDT and CDR2 YNNKEL (reference sequence). Trimming took 1 base from V and 8 from J; bases not matched to a gene: 4. The CDR3 is made up of 16 amino acids. The CDR3 bases are TGTGCCAGCAGCCAAGGACTAGCGGGGGGTGTTGGGGAGCTGTTTTTT. Its translation: CASSQGLAGGVGELFF.

The V call is TRBV7-6, the J call TRBJ2-1; 9 bases fit TRBD2. There are 15 residues in the CDR3. The V gene's germline CDR1 is SGHVS and CDR2 FNYEAQ. V was pared by 0 bases and J by 7 bases, with 4 bases of the junction left unmatched. Written as DNA, the CDR3 is TGTGCCAGCAGCTTAGCCGCGGGAGGGGGTAATGAGCAGTTCTTC. Residues: CASSLAAGGGNEQFF.

The J gene is TRBJ1-2, the V gene TRBV6-6, with D hard to call. In germline, CDR1 is MNHNY, CDR2 SVGAGI (reference sequence). This CDR3 is built from 12 residues. V was shortened by 0 bases and J by 8 bases, with 7 bases between the two germline ends. The CDR3 sequence is CASSYSNTGYTF. CDR3 sequence (DNA): TGTGCCAGCAGTTACTCGAACACCGGCTACACCTTC.

J is TRBJ2-5 and V is TRBV3-1 (or the pseudogene TRBV3-2), with 10 bases aligning to TRBD2. Germline trimming cut 8 bases from V and 8 bases from J; bases unmatched to any gene: 20. Germline-derived CDR1 and CDR2 are LGHDT and YNNKEL (reference sequence). There are 17 residues in the CDR3. CDR3: CASGRPSGGMVLGTQYF. The CDR3 bases are TGTGCCAGCGGGAGGCCTAGCGGGGGTATGGTTTTGGGTACCCAGTACTTC.

V usage is TRBV28 and J usage is TRBJ2-1; 10 bases line up with TRBD1. The CDR3 has 15 residues. After removal of 4 bases from V and 6 bases from J, the junction contained 6 bases not matched to a gene. Germline V gene lookup returns CDR1 MDHEN and CDR2 SYDVKM. The DNA for the CDR3 is TGTGCCAGCAGTTCGACAGGGGGCCGGGGCAATGAGCAGTTCTTC. This encodes CASSSTGGRGNEQFF.

This chain connects TRBV18 to TRBJ2-7; 7 positions match TRBD1. Trimming at V came to 4 bases and at J to 1 base, leaving 1 base not matched to a gene. CDR3 length equals 13 residues. Germline CDR1 KGHSH, CDR2 LQKENI. CDR3 sequence reads: CASSLGQSYEQYF. CDR3 nucleotides: TGTGCCAGCTCACTGGGACAGTCCTACGAGCAGTACTTC. Complete variable domain (other parts from reference TRBV18 and TRBJ2-7): NAGVMQNPRHLVRRRGQEARLRCSPMKGHSHVYWYRQLPEEGLKFMVYLQKENIIDESGMPKERFSAEFPKEGPSILRIQQVVRGDSAAYFCASSLGQSYEQYFGPGTRLTVT.

V gene TRBV21-1 combines with J gene TRBJ1-1. TRBV21-1 is a pseudogene locus. The CDR3 has 15 residues. The CDR3 DNA reads as TGTGCCAGCAGCGCCGGGACTGATGATAGCACTGAAGCTTTCTTT. It encodes CASSAGTDDSTEAFF.